This record looks at one T cell receptor beta chain sequence and its context. The ends were cut back, 1 base at V and 0 bases at J, with 10 bases in the middle. The CDR3 is 16 amino acids. Germline V gives CDR1 LNHNV, CDR2 YYDKDF (reference sequence). This sample stems from a study of blood T cell repertoires in COVID-19. Study background: PBMCs, B-cell-depleted T cells, or T cells were the source of the cDNA or gDNA that made up the material.

As originally analysed: Nucleated cell counts were estimated from reference gene primer amplification. The assay was immunoSEQ multiplex PCR, and TCRdb's table has in-frame clones only and misses some. V and J calls and clone size are those listed in that table; D and trimming were worked out from the DNA. The top ten clones hold under 3.5% of a sample with just under 350,000 clones, 90% to 95% of them seen once. This clonotype was sampled from a woman younger than 35 who had recovered from COVID-19. V usage is TRBV15 and J usage is TRBJ2-1, with a weak D call TRBD1 (5 bases). Sequenced: peripheral blood. CDR3 nucleotides: TGTGCCACCAGCAGAGGTAGGGGAAGCTCCTACAATGAGCAGTTCTTC. It codes for CATSRGRGSSYNEQFF.